A selection of T cell receptor beta chains follows, all from one sample in a study of CD8 T cells in Susac syndrome. Each CDR3 protein gets one entry after TCRdb re-called the immunoSEQ multiplex PCR reads with MiXCR. The sample shows approximately 100,000 distinct CDR3 sequences, about 93% of them seen only once. Source material: CD4+ T cells from PBMCs. Receptors were obtained from a human donor in good health. Each CDR3 is given with its conserved first and last residue. Each record gives: CDR3 protein, CDR3 DNA, D gene, clone size, J gene, V gene. The D gene is left open where the match is weak. Clone size, where shown, is once, few, many, or a class for clones that have expanded.

CDR3: CATSRVNEQFF
DNA: TGTGCCACCAGCAGAGTAAATGAGCAGTTCTTC
D: NA
size: NA
J: TRBJ2-1
V: TRBV15

CDR3: CASSPDEAVPMGDTQYF
DNA: TGTGCCAGCAGCCCCGATGAGGCGGTCCCGATGGGAGATACGCAGTATTTT
D: NA
size: NA
J: TRBJ2-3
V: TRBV7-2

CDR3: CSAPKYSGANVLTF
DNA: TGCAGTGCTCCTAAGTACTCTGGGGCCAACGTCCTGACTTTC
D: NA
size: NA
J: TRBJ2-6
V: TRBV20-1

CDR3: CASSYDAGAGELFF
DNA: TGTGCCAGCAGTTATGACGCCGGGGCCGGGGAGCTGTTTTTT
D: NA
size: NA
J: TRBJ2-2
V: TRBV6-5

CDR3: CASNLLAGGGGEQYF
DNA: TGTGCCAGCAACCTACTAGCGGGAGGGGGCGGCGAGCAGTACTTC
D: TRBD2
size: NA
J: TRBJ2-7
V: TRBV2

CDR3: CASSEIPGQGATEAFF
DNA: TGCGCCAGCAGCGAGATACCGGGACAGGGGGCTACTGAAGCTTTCTTT
D: TRBD1
size: NA
J: TRBJ1-1
V: TRBV5-1

CDR3: CASSFYGAENIQYF
DNA: TGTGCCAGCAGCTTTTACGGGGCCGAGAACATTCAGTACTTC
D: NA
size: NA
J: TRBJ2-4
V: TRBV5-6

CDR3: CSARDLRGSNQPQHF
DNA: TGCAGTGCTAGAGATCTCCGGGGGAGCAATCAGCCCCAGCATTTT
D: NA
size: once
J: TRBJ1-5
V: TRBV20-1

CDR3: CASSYQGDTQYF
DNA: TGTGCCAGCAGTTACCAGGGCGATACGCAGTATTTT
D: NA
size: NA
J: TRBJ2-3
V: TRBV6-2/TRBV6-3

CDR3: CASNRLAGYNEQFF
DNA: TGTGCCAGCAACCGACTAGCGGGGTACAATGAGCAGTTCTTC
D: TRBD2
size: NA
J: TRBJ2-1
V: TRBV12-3/TRBV12-4

CDR3: CASSLGQGYNEQFF
DNA: TGCGCCAGCAGCTTGGGGCAGGGGTACAATGAGCAGTTCTTC
D: NA
size: once
J: TRBJ2-1
V: TRBV5-1

CDR3: CASSLGLETYEQYF
DNA: TGTGCCAGCAGCTTAGGACTGGAAACCTACGAGCAGTACTTC
D: NA
size: NA
J: TRBJ2-7
V: TRBV7-9

CDR3: CASSYRGTVSNTIYF
DNA: TGTGCCAGCAGTTATAGGGGGACAGTATCAAACACCATATATTTT
D: TRBD1
size: NA
J: TRBJ1-3
V: TRBV12-3/TRBV12-4

CDR3: CASAPFKGTEAFF
DNA: TGTGCCAGCGCTCCCTTCAAGGGCACTGAAGCTTTCTTT
D: NA
size: NA
J: TRBJ1-1
V: TRBV7-3

CDR3: CSASDRQTDNYGYTF
DNA: TGCAGTGCTAGCGATAGACAGACCGATAACTATGGCTACACCTTC
D: NA
size: NA
J: TRBJ1-2
V: TRBV20-1

CDR3: CASSFRGRLAGDSADTQYF
DNA: TGTGCCAGCAGTTTTAGGGGTAGGCTAGCGGGAGACAGCGCAGATACGCAGTATTTT
D: TRBD2
size: NA
J: TRBJ2-3
V: TRBV27

CDR3: CSAITSGSYNEQFF
DNA: TGCAGTGCTATTACTAGCGGGAGTTACAATGAGCAGTTCTTC
D: TRBD2
size: NA
J: TRBJ2-1
V: TRBV20-1

CDR3: CASSYQMNTEAFF
DNA: TGTGCCAGCAGTTACCAGATGAACACTGAAGCTTTCTTT
D: NA
size: NA
J: TRBJ1-1
V: TRBV6-6

CDR3: CSVKRGICGYTF
DNA: TGCAGCGTTAAGAGGGGTATCTGTGGCTACACCTTC
D: NA
size: NA
J: TRBJ1-2
V: TRBV29-1

CDR3: CASSLGTGPGEQYF
DNA: TGCGCCAGCAGCTTGGGGACCGGCCCGGGCGAGCAGTACTTC
D: NA
size: NA
J: TRBJ2-7
V: TRBV5-1

CDR3: CSAPIYPSNTEAFF
DNA: TGCAGCGCTCCCATCTATCCTTCGAACACTGAAGCTTTCTTT
D: NA
size: NA
J: TRBJ1-1
V: TRBV29-1

CDR3: CSARRQGMNTEAFF
DNA: TGCAGTGCTAGGCGGCAGGGGATGAACACTGAAGCTTTCTTT
D: NA
size: NA
J: TRBJ1-1
V: TRBV20-1

CDR3: CSAPQGANQPQHF
DNA: TGCAGTGCCCCTCAGGGGGCGAACCAGCCCCAGCATTTT
D: TRBD1
size: once
J: TRBJ1-5
V: TRBV20-1

CDR3: CASSSRAGGLLNNEQYF
DNA: TGTGCCAGCAGCTCACGAGCGGGGGGCCTACTAAATAACGAGCAGTACTTC
D: TRBD2
size: NA
J: TRBJ2-7
V: TRBV7-9

CDR3: CASRRTPREMNTEAFF
DNA: TGTGCCAGCAGGCGGACACCGAGGGAAATGAACACTGAAGCTTTCTTT
D: NA
size: NA
J: TRBJ1-1
V: TRBV2

CDR3: CASSMPVRMSRNTEAFF
DNA: TGTGCCAGTAGTATGCCCGTCCGCATGTCCCGGAACACTGAAGCTTTCTTT
D: NA
size: NA
J: TRBJ1-1
V: TRBV19

CDR3: CASSPSSGRVGEMFF
DNA: TGCGCCAGCAGCCCATCTAGCGGGAGGGTCGGCGAGATGTTTTTT
D: TRBD2
size: NA
J: TRBJ2-2
V: TRBV4-1

CDR3: CASSRDRLGPGNTIYF
DNA: TGTGCCAGCAGCCGGGATCGTCTCGGGCCTGGAAACACCATATATTTT
D: NA
size: NA
J: TRBJ1-3
V: TRBV13

CDR3: CASSLSRGRVSNEQFF
DNA: TGTGCCAGCAGTTTATCTCGCGGGAGGGTTAGCAATGAGCAGTTCTTC
D: TRBD2
size: once
J: TRBJ2-1
V: TRBV12-3/TRBV12-4

CDR3: CSARAPGLNTDTQYF
DNA: TGCAGTGCTAGAGCGCCGGGACTTAACACAGATACGCAGTATTTT
D: NA
size: NA
J: TRBJ2-3
V: TRBV20-1

CDR3: CASTSRAGEPLEDEQFF
DNA: TGTGCCAGCACCTCTCGAGCGGGAGAGCCCCTAGAGGATGAGCAGTTCTTC
D: TRBD2
size: NA
J: TRBJ2-1
V: TRBV25-1

CDR3: CASSPPIHGPSNPQHF
DNA: TGTGCCAGCAGCCCCCCCATACACGGGCCATCAAACCCCCAGCATTTT
D: NA
size: NA
J: TRBJ1-5
V: TRBV7-2

CDR3: CASSFGQGGTDTQYF
DNA: TGTGCCAGCAGTTTTGGCCAGGGGGGCACAGATACGCAGTATTTT
D: TRBD1
size: once
J: TRBJ2-3
V: TRBV12-3/TRBV12-4

CDR3: CASSHVRTGVTEAFF
DNA: TGTGCCAGCAGCCACGTTAGGACAGGAGTCACTGAAGCTTTCTTT
D: TRBD1
size: NA
J: TRBJ1-1
V: TRBV25-1

CDR3: CASSKAPAPGLYEQYF
DNA: TGTGCCAGCAGCAAAGCACCGGCCCCAGGATTGTACGAGCAGTACTTC
D: NA
size: NA
J: TRBJ2-7
V: TRBV7-9

CDR3: CASSFVNEQFF
DNA: TGTGCCAGCAGCTTCGTAAATGAGCAGTTCTTC
D: NA
size: NA
J: TRBJ2-1
V: TRBV11-2

CDR3: CASSVQTGYNEQFF
DNA: TGTGCCAGCAGCGTACAGACGGGGTACAATGAGCAGTTCTTC
D: NA
size: NA
J: TRBJ2-1
V: TRBV9

CDR3: CASSQGPSGDYEQYF
DNA: TGCGCCAGCAGCCAAGGCCCTAGCGGGGACTACGAGCAGTACTTC
D: TRBD2
size: NA
J: TRBJ2-7
V: TRBV4-3

CDR3: CASSVEAGGSYEQYF
DNA: TGTGCCAGCAGCGTAGAGGCGGGGGGCTCCTACGAGCAGTACTTC
D: TRBD2
size: NA
J: TRBJ2-7
V: TRBV9

CDR3: CASSLFSDEQFF
DNA: TGTGCCAGCAGCTTGTTCTCGGACGAGCAGTTCTTC
D: NA
size: NA
J: TRBJ2-1
V: TRBV5-6

CDR3: CASSAEPGRGAYNEQFF
DNA: TGTGCCAGCAGCGCGGAGCCGGGCAGGGGCGCCTACAATGAGCAGTTCTTC
D: NA
size: NA
J: TRBJ2-1
V: TRBV9

CDR3: CAISESLGAAEQFF
DNA: TGTGCCATCAGTGAGTCACTGGGGGCCGCCGAGCAGTTCTTC
D: NA
size: once
J: TRBJ2-1
V: TRBV10-3

CDR3: CATRRTGFSGELFF
DNA: TGTGCCACTCGACGGACAGGGTTTTCCGGGGAGCTGTTTTTT
D: TRBD1
size: NA
J: TRBJ2-2
V: TRBV6-2/TRBV6-3

CDR3: CASTDRGPKGQPQHF
DNA: TGTGCCAGCACCGACCGGGGACCGAAGGGCCAGCCCCAGCATTTT
D: NA
size: NA
J: TRBJ1-5
V: TRBV2

CDR3: CASSLVPQETQYF
DNA: TGTGCCAGCAGCTTAGTTCCCCAAGAGACCCAGTACTTC
D: NA
size: NA
J: TRBJ2-5
V: TRBV7-2

CDR3: CASSELVAGGGSEQYF
DNA: TGTGCCAGCAGTGAATTAGTAGCGGGGGGTGGGAGCGAGCAGTACTTC
D: TRBD2
size: NA
J: TRBJ2-7
V: TRBV25-1

CDR3: CASSLGGGDEQYF
DNA: TGTGCCAGCAGCTTAGGGGGCGGGGACGAGCAGTACTTC
D: NA
size: NA
J: TRBJ2-7
V: TRBV7-9

CDR3: CASSWSSGSTDTQYF
DNA: TGTGCCAGCAGTTGGTCTAGCGGGAGCACAGATACGCAGTATTTT
D: TRBD2
size: NA
J: TRBJ2-3
V: TRBV27

CDR3: CASSFPDRGLNSPLHF
DNA: TGTGCCAGCAGTTTCCCCGACAGGGGATTGAATTCACCCCTCCACTTT
D: TRBD1
size: NA
J: TRBJ1-6
V: TRBV28

CDR3: CASSYRGTGDLIYNEQFF
DNA: TGTGCCAGCAGTTATAGGGGGACAGGGGACCTAATCTACAATGAGCAGTTCTTC
D: TRBD1
size: NA
J: TRBJ2-1
V: TRBV6-5

CDR3: CASKEGTGELFF
DNA: TGTGCCAGCAAGGAAGGGACCGGGGAGCTGTTTTTT
D: NA
size: NA
J: TRBJ2-2
V: TRBV6-2/TRBV6-3

CDR3: CASSEGPYGYTF
DNA: TGTGCCAGCAGTGAAGGACCGTATGGCTACACCTTC
D: NA
size: NA
J: TRBJ1-2
V: TRBV2

CDR3: CASSPPAEHNQPQHF
DNA: TGTGCCAGCTCACCACCGGCAGAGCACAATCAGCCCCAGCATTTT
D: NA
size: NA
J: TRBJ1-5
V: TRBV18

CDR3: CASSRMYEQYF
DNA: TGTGCCAGCAGCCGGATGTACGAGCAGTACTTC
D: NA
size: NA
J: TRBJ2-7
V: TRBV7-2

CDR3: CSSTPGLAGVDEQFF
DNA: TGCAGCAGCACCCCGGGACTAGCGGGAGTGGATGAGCAGTTCTTC
D: TRBD2
size: NA
J: TRBJ2-1
V: TRBV29-1

CDR3: CASSPRRVDQYF
DNA: TGTGCCAGCAGCCCCCGTAGGGTGGACCAGTACTTC
D: NA
size: NA
J: TRBJ2-5
V: TRBV7-9

CDR3: CASSQRDRTEAFF
DNA: TGTGCCAGCAGCCAACGAGACCGCACTGAAGCTTTCTTT
D: NA
size: NA
J: TRBJ1-1
V: TRBV3-1